One and the same sample provided the 25 T cell receptor beta chains below, sequenced in a study of shared clonotypes between healthy human individuals. Generated by immunoSEQ multiplex PCR, the TCRdb table keeps only in-frame clones and is missing some. This sample has over a million clones, with around 98% found just once. The sample comprised naive CD4+ T cells sorted from blood. This sample's subset: CD45RA+ positively selected. These receptor sequences come from a man younger than 45 in good health.

V and J are TRBV10-2 and TRBJ2-7; D ambiguous. The germline CDR1 and CDR2 sequences are WSHSY and SAAADI. CDR3 length: 13 residues. Trimming cost V 3 bases and J 1 base, with 7 bases left between them. The CDR3 region is CASSDRNSYEQYF. DNA for the CDR3: TGCGCCAGCAGTGACAGGAATTCCTACGAGCAGTACTTC.

This rearrangement joins TRBV2 to TRBJ2-7; D not certain. V lost 6 bases and J 9 bases, leaving 24 bases between the germline ends. Looked up from germline, CDR1 is SNHLY and CDR2 is FYNNEI. The CDR3 runs 15 residues. The CDR3 loop is CASSPFDPAYSGQYF. CDR3 nucleotide sequence: TGTGCCAGCAGCCCCTTCGACCCCGCCTATTCTGGGCAGTACTTC.

The V and J genes are TRBV18 and TRBJ2-2, with D hard to call. Per the germline V gene, CDR1 is KGHSH and CDR2 is LQKENI. The germline V and J ends were trimmed by 3 bases and 7 bases, with 3 bases remaining between them. The CDR3 loop spans 11 amino acids. CDR3 amino acids: CASSPGGELFF. In DNA form, the CDR3 reads TGTGCCAGCTCACCCGGCGGGGAGCTGTTTTTT.

The genes are TRBV7-9 and TRBJ2-1; D gene uncertain. Germline loops: CDR1 SEHNR, CDR2 FQNEAQ (reference sequence). V was shortened by 4 bases and J by 12 bases, with 10 bases between the two germline ends. The CDR3 extends over 11 amino acids. This CDR3 is CASSSPARQFF. The CDR3 region has the DNA TGTGCCAGCAGCTCCCCCGCTAGGCAGTTCTTC.

This clone was recorded only once. This chain uses TRBV7-7 with TRBJ2-1, with TRBD2 matching 11 bases. Unmatched junction bases numbered 9, after V lost 5 bases and J lost 6 bases. Germline V gene sequence: CDR1 SSHAT, CDR2 FNYEAQ (reference sequence). This CDR3 has 16 amino acids. CDR3: CASSAQLAGVANEQFF. In DNA, the CDR3 is TGTGCCAGCAGCGCCCAACTAGCGGGAGTAGCCAATGAGCAGTTCTTC.

This clone was seen once. The V gene is TRBV30, the J gene TRBJ1-2; 9 bases match TRBD1. With 5 bases clipped from V and 5 bases from J, the junction kept 6 bases outside the gene matches. The CDR3 is made up of 13 amino acids. Germline-derived CDR1 and CDR2 are GTSNPN and SVGIG (reference sequence). The CDR3, as DNA: TGTGCCTGGCAGGGGACAGGGCTTTATGGCTACACCTTC. This gives the protein CAWQGTGLYGYTF.

The CDR3 protein is CATSESPKLFSGRVYNEQFF. The CDR3 nucleotides are TGTGCCACCTCTGAGTCCCCAAAACTGTTTAGCGGGAGGGTCTACAATGAGCAGTTCTTC. This chain connects TRBV10-3 to TRBJ2-1; 11 nucleotides agree with TRBD2. V was pared by 10 bases and J by 3 bases, with 23 bases of the junction left unmatched. The CDR3 has 20 amino acids. Germline V gives CDR1 ENHRY, CDR2 SYGVKD.

The rearrangement joins TRBV10-3 to TRBJ2-1; TRBD1 matches at 7 bases. CDR3 length: 18 amino acids. Germline V gene lookup returns CDR1 ENHRY and CDR2 SYGVKD. V was clipped by 2 bases and J by 3 bases; unmatched bases: 13. The CDR3 loop is CAISEPTRDRRNYNEQFF. CDR3 nucleotide sequence: TGTGCCATCAGTGAGCCTACTAGGGACAGAAGGAACTACAATGAGCAGTTCTTC.

This rearrangement joins TRBV9 to TRBJ2-3, with D unresolved. This CDR3 has 16 amino acids. CDR1 and CDR2 from the germline V gene are SGDLS and YYNGEE. Trimming removed 2 bases from V and 0 bases from J, with 13 bases in between. The CDR3 DNA reads TGTGCCAGCAGCGTCACCCCGTCCTCTAGCACAGATACGCAGTATTTT. Protein sequence: CASSVTPSSSTDTQYF. The variable domain in full, completed from reference TRBV9 and TRBJ2-3, reads DSGVTQTPKHLITATGQRVTLRCSPRSGDLSVYWYQQSLDQGLQFLIQYYNGEERAKGNILERFSAQQFPDLHSELNLSSLELGDSALYFCASSVTPSSSTDTQYFGPGTRLTVL.

This CDR3 is CASSPGLAGVGYEQFF. CDR3 coding DNA: TGTGCCAGCAGCCCGGGACTAGCGGGAGTAGGCTATGAGCAGTTCTTC. The J gene is TRBJ2-1, the V gene TRBV9, with 14 positions matching TRBD2. Germline V gives CDR1 SGDLS, CDR2 YYNGEE. The CDR3 runs to 16 residues. V dropped 4 bases and J dropped 8; count of bases not matched to a gene: 8.

The chain links TRBV30 to TRBJ2-3, with unresolved D. Trimming stripped 4 bases from V and 5 bases from J, with 7 bases between. The CDR3 sequence is 11 residues long. CDR1 is GTSNPN and CDR2 is SVGIG in the germline V gene (reference sequence). The CDR3 reads CAWTSGDTQYF. The CDR3 nucleotides read TGTGCCTGGACCTCCGGAGATACGCAGTATTTT.

In its sample, this clone was seen once. The chain has TRBV5-4 and TRBJ2-3; TRBD2 might be the D (6 bases). Trimming removed 6 bases at V and 1 base at J, with 21 bases between. This CDR3 spans 17 amino acids. Per germline, CDR1 SGHNT and CDR2 YYREEE (reference sequence). The CDR3 DNA reads TGTGCCAGCAACCAAGCGTTCCCCGGGAGCGGCACAGATACGCAGTATTTT. Amino acid sequence: CASNQAFPGSGTDTQYF.

The chain is built from TRBV27 and TRBJ2-1, with TRBD1 matching over 7 bases. The CDR3 spans 13 residues. CDR1 is MNHEY, CDR2 SMNVEV, per germline (reference sequence). Germline trimming cut 10 bases from V and 13 bases from J; bases unmatched to any gene: 16. The CDR3 nucleotides read TGTGCCACTACACTAGAAAGGGACAGTCAACAGTTCTTC. It specifies CATTLERDSQQFF.

The genes are TRBV28 and TRBJ2-2; 11 bases line up with TRBD2. The CDR3 sequence is 16 residues long. Germline V gene data show CDR1 as MDHEN and CDR2 as SYDVKM. J lost 4 bases, V lost 4 bases, and 5 bases had no gene match. The CDR3 loop is CASSSSSGRSTGELFF. The CDR3 nucleotides are TGTGCCAGCAGTTCCTCTAGCGGGAGGTCCACCGGGGAGCTGTTTTTT. Drawing the rest from reference TRBV28 and TRBJ2-2, the complete variable domain is DVKVTQSSRYLVKRTGEKVFLECVQDMDHENMFWYRQDPGLGLRLIYFSYDVKMKEKGDIPEGYSVSREKKERFSLILESASTNQTSMYLCASSSSSGRSTGELFFGEGSRLTVL.

The V call is TRBV6-6, the J call TRBJ2-3, with D perhaps TRBD2 (5 bases). V was pared by 4 bases and J by 4 bases, with 15 bases between. The CDR3 totals 15 residues. Germline loops: CDR1 MNHNY, CDR2 SVGAGI (reference sequence). The CDR3 protein is CASSSLALAADTQYF. DNA of the CDR3: TGTGCCAGCAGTTCGCTAGCTCTGGCTGCAGATACGCAGTATTTT.

The V and J genes are TRBV10-3 and TRBJ1-2; 7 nucleotides match TRBD1. The CDR3 spans 14 residues. Unmatched junction bases numbered 2, after V lost 4 bases and J lost 0 bases. The germline V gene encodes CDR1 ENHRY and CDR2 SYGVKD. The CDR3 DNA reads TGTGCCATCAGTGGGGACAGAGCTAACTATGGCTACACCTTC. Residues: CAISGDRANYGYTF.

This chain uses TRBV18 with TRBJ2-5; 9 bases are a match to TRBD1. Per germline, CDR1 KGHSH and CDR2 LQKENI. CDR3 length equals 16 residues. The V gene end was trimmed by 3 bases and the J gene end by 6 bases; junction bases not matched to a gene: 11. This chain's CDR3 is CASSPVRDRVVQTQYF. In nucleotides, the CDR3 is TGTGCCAGCTCACCGGTCCGGGACAGGGTGGTCCAGACCCAGTACTTC.

The chain has TRBV28 and TRBJ2-3; 8 bases agree with TRBD2. The CDR3 totals 15 residues. Germline CDR1 MDHEN, CDR2 SYDVKM. The V gene end was trimmed by 1 base and the J gene end by 5 bases; junction bases not matched to a gene: 5. CDR3 nucleotides: TGTGCCAGCAGTTTATTGGGTAGCGGGATAGATACGCAGTATTTT. Residues: CASSLLGSGIDTQYF.

This chain links TRBV5-1 with TRBJ2-2, with D perhaps TRBD2 (5 bases). Trimming stripped 1 base from V and 0 bases from J, with 10 bases between. CDR1 is SGHRS, CDR2 YFSETQ, per germline. The CDR3 is made up of 16 amino acids. The CDR3 coding sequence is TGCGCCAGCAGCTTGACAGCGGCAACGAACACCGGGGAGCTGTTTTTT. This sequence encodes CASSLTAATNTGELFF.

Concerning this clone itself: The same CDR3 can be traced to other DNA sequences in this sample. The rearrangement uses TRBV7-2 and TRBJ1-1, with D unresolved. The V end lost 6 bases, the J end lost 5 bases, and 10 bases lay between the germline ends. The CDR3 has 12 residues. Per the germline V gene, CDR1 is SGHTA and CDR2 is FQGNSA. As DNA, the CDR3 is TGTGCCAGCAGTCTTCGGGGTACTGAAGCTTTCTTT. This translates into CASSLRGTEAFF.

This rearrangement joins TRBV28 to TRBJ2-7; D perhaps matches TRBD1 (7 bases). The CDR3 is made up of 15 amino acids. Germline V CDR1 and CDR2: MDHEN, SYDVKM. V lost 7 bases, J lost 2 bases, and 18 bases lay in between. For the CDR3, the DNA is TGTGCCAGCACCCACGGAGGGGGCCGACCCTACGAGCAGTACTTC. This gives the protein CASTHGGGRPYEQYF.

J is TRBJ1-2 and V is TRBV18; tentatively, D is TRBD1 (5 bases). V was pared by 4 bases and J by 6 bases, with 9 bases between. Germline CDR1 KGHSH, CDR2 LQKENI. The CDR3 contains 12 residues. CDR3 sequence reads: CASSQTRDGYTF. For the CDR3, the DNA is TGTGCCAGCTCACAAACCAGGGATGGCTACACCTTC.

In its sample, this clone was seen once. The chain couples TRBV5-1 to TRBJ2-1, with 10 nucleotides matching TRBD2. The germline V gene encodes CDR1 SGHRS and CDR2 YFSETQ. Trimming at V came to 2 bases and at J to 4 bases, leaving 6 bases not matched to a gene. The CDR3 covers 16 residues. The CDR3 loop reads CASSFLAGGDYNEQFF. CDR3 bases: TGCGCCAGCAGCTTTTTAGCGGGAGGAGATTACAATGAGCAGTTCTTC. Looking up the rest from reference TRBV5-1 and TRBJ2-1 gives the full variable domain: KAGVTQTPRYLIKTRGQQVTLSCSPISGHRSVSWYQQTPGQGLQFLFEYFSETQRNKGNFPGRFSGRQFSNSRSEMNVSTLELGDSALYLCASSFLAGGDYNEQFFGPGTRLTVL.

The chain carries TRBV15 and TRBJ1-4; D possibly corresponds to TRBD1 (5 bases). Trimming took off 9 bases at V and 7 bases at J, with 15 bases between the two ends. Germline V CDR1 and CDR2: LNHNV, YYDKDF (reference sequence). The CDR3 is 13 amino acids. CDR3 residues: CATGRGGSEKLFF. The CDR3 region has the DNA TGTGCCACGGGGCGTGGGGGTAGTGAAAAACTGTTTTTT.

The rearrangement uses TRBV5-1 and TRBJ2-3; D remains unclear. CDR1 is SGHRS, CDR2 YFSETQ, per germline. The CDR3 spans 13 residues. Trimming removed 4 bases at V and 0 bases at J, with 6 bases between. In DNA, the CDR3 is TGCGCCAGCAGCGGGATTAGCACAGATACGCAGTATTTT. It translates to CASSGISTDTQYF.